Listed below are T cell receptor beta chains from one sample, sequenced in a study of cytomegalovirus exposure and HLA in healthy donors. Profiled with immunoSEQ multiplex PCR; TCRdb holds only in-frame clones, not every one. The sample lists about 200,000 clones, around 83% occurring once. Specimen: PBMCs. The receptors derive from a girl under 18 in good health and CMV-seronegative. CDR3s leave out the opening cysteine and the closing phenylalanine or tryptophan. Clone size is stated in some rows and not others, as once, few, many or a class when expanded.

cdr3_aa: ASRGQTFYGYT; v_call: TRBV28; j_call: TRBJ1-2; clone_size: .
cdr3_aa: ASSERTVNTEAF; v_call: TRBV10-2; j_call: TRBJ1-1; clone_size: .
cdr3_aa: ASSPITLSTDTQY; v_call: TRBV18; j_call: TRBJ2-3; clone_size: .
cdr3_aa: ASSFYPGETQY; v_call: TRBV7-3; j_call: TRBJ2-5; clone_size: .
cdr3_aa: ASSADDSRAF; v_call: TRBV6-6; j_call: TRBJ1-1; clone_size: .
cdr3_aa: ASSLGHGSTEAF; v_call: TRBV7-3; j_call: TRBJ1-1; clone_size: .
cdr3_aa: ASAGVSGETQY; v_call: TRBV2; j_call: TRBJ2-5; clone_size: .
cdr3_aa: ASSLDRAPGELF; v_call: TRBV6-5; j_call: TRBJ2-2; clone_size: few
cdr3_aa: AISLEVNEQF; v_call: TRBV10-3; j_call: TRBJ2-1; clone_size: .
cdr3_aa: ASSLVTGVTGELF; v_call: TRBV7-8; j_call: TRBJ2-2; clone_size: .
cdr3_aa: ASRNRGRGDTQY; v_call: TRBV19; j_call: TRBJ2-3; clone_size: .
cdr3_aa: AGNSQGTYQETQY; v_call: TRBV30; j_call: TRBJ2-5; clone_size: .
cdr3_aa: ASSPDSSRETQY; v_call: TRBV2; j_call: TRBJ2-5; clone_size: .
cdr3_aa: ASSGLRGQGSHEQY; v_call: TRBV7-9; j_call: TRBJ2-7; clone_size: .
cdr3_aa: ASSLTTGDQETQY; v_call: TRBV28; j_call: TRBJ2-5; clone_size: .
cdr3_aa: AWSVLIGGGYT; v_call: TRBV30; j_call: TRBJ1-2; clone_size: once
cdr3_aa: ASSNRDRKSSYNEQF; v_call: TRBV7-9; j_call: TRBJ2-1; clone_size: .
cdr3_aa: ASSQDHGGETQY; v_call: TRBV4-2; j_call: TRBJ2-5; clone_size: .
cdr3_aa: ASSFGGASTDTQY; v_call: TRBV5-1; j_call: TRBJ2-3; clone_size: few
cdr3_aa: ASSAGFSYNEQF; v_call: TRBV7-9; j_call: TRBJ2-1; clone_size: .
cdr3_aa: ASSLMRDTEAF; v_call: TRBV7-3; j_call: TRBJ1-1; clone_size: .
cdr3_aa: ASSITPGQGKGLAAAF; v_call: TRBV19; j_call: TRBJ1-1; clone_size: once
cdr3_aa: SGGGTNEKLF; v_call: TRBV29-1; j_call: TRBJ1-4; clone_size: .
cdr3_aa: ASSSPGTGDQPQH; v_call: TRBV28; j_call: TRBJ1-5; clone_size: once
cdr3_aa: ASSLAGGTDTQY; v_call: TRBV19; j_call: TRBJ2-3; clone_size: .
cdr3_aa: ASSREAGPNQPQH; v_call: TRBV7-3; j_call: TRBJ1-5; clone_size: .
cdr3_aa: ASSPGGLAGGRADTQY; v_call: TRBV19; j_call: TRBJ2-3; clone_size: .
cdr3_aa: ASSLFGQGNYGYT; v_call: TRBV27; j_call: TRBJ1-2; clone_size: .
cdr3_aa: ASSLVGDGSYEQY; v_call: TRBV7-9; j_call: TRBJ2-7; clone_size: .
cdr3_aa: AIGSNPDLYGYT; v_call: TRBV10-3; j_call: TRBJ1-2; clone_size: .
cdr3_aa: ASTRQGLSYEQY; v_call: TRBV7-8; j_call: TRBJ2-7; clone_size: .
cdr3_aa: ASSGSSGATGELF; v_call: TRBV2; j_call: TRBJ2-2; clone_size: .
cdr3_aa: ASSFRLAGTGTQY; v_call: TRBV11-2; j_call: TRBJ2-3; clone_size: .
cdr3_aa: ASSLARRITNEKLF; v_call: TRBV7-2; j_call: TRBJ1-4; clone_size: .
cdr3_aa: ASSLGQGITPANEKLF; v_call: TRBV28; j_call: TRBJ1-4; clone_size: .
cdr3_aa: AWSEGAVTQETQY; v_call: TRBV30; j_call: TRBJ2-5; clone_size: .
cdr3_aa: ASSETSGSGNEQF; v_call: TRBV6-4; j_call: TRBJ2-1; clone_size: many
cdr3_aa: ASSVANTEAF; v_call: TRBV9; j_call: TRBJ1-1; clone_size: few
cdr3_aa: ASSPLRVDSGNTIY; v_call: TRBV18; j_call: TRBJ1-3; clone_size: .
cdr3_aa: ASRGTFTTYEQY; v_call: TRBV6-1; j_call: TRBJ2-7; clone_size: .
cdr3_aa: ASSLRFYGYT; v_call: TRBV5-1; j_call: TRBJ1-2; clone_size: .
cdr3_aa: ASSETDRGWLNTGELF; v_call: TRBV6-1; j_call: TRBJ2-2; clone_size: .
cdr3_aa: ASSSGITSGNHNEQF; v_call: TRBV5-1; j_call: TRBJ2-1; clone_size: .
cdr3_aa: ASSLAPGQGTEAF; v_call: TRBV7-3; j_call: TRBJ1-1; clone_size: few
cdr3_aa: ASSYSGGNYEQY; v_call: TRBV6-5; j_call: .; clone_size: .
cdr3_aa: ASSLYSGNYGYT; v_call: TRBV7-2; j_call: TRBJ1-2; clone_size: .
cdr3_aa: ASSILAGVAEKQF; v_call: TRBV19; j_call: TRBJ2-1; clone_size: .
cdr3_aa: AIPPDRRFEQY; v_call: TRBV10-2; j_call: TRBJ2-7; clone_size: .
cdr3_aa: ASSLGQGDTYEQY; v_call: TRBV11-1; j_call: TRBJ2-7; clone_size: .
cdr3_aa: ARIKPRGASTGELF; v_call: TRBV25-1; j_call: TRBJ2-2; clone_size: .
cdr3_aa: ASSLVRGQGIDGYT; v_call: TRBV7-2; j_call: TRBJ1-2; clone_size: .
cdr3_aa: ASSTITHYGYT; v_call: TRBV7-2; j_call: TRBJ1-2; clone_size: once
cdr3_aa: ASSLVVAGSNTEAF; v_call: TRBV5-1; j_call: TRBJ1-1; clone_size: .
cdr3_aa: ASSLTRTYSYEQY; v_call: TRBV7-3; j_call: TRBJ2-7; clone_size: .
cdr3_aa: ASNPATNEKLF; v_call: TRBV23-1; j_call: TRBJ1-4; clone_size: .
cdr3_aa: ASSAWSSGGNEQF; v_call: TRBV9; j_call: TRBJ2-1; clone_size: many
cdr3_aa: ASSPGLAGSSTGELF; v_call: TRBV9; j_call: TRBJ2-2; clone_size: .
cdr3_aa: ASSASGTAKFYGYT; v_call: TRBV9; j_call: TRBJ1-2; clone_size: .
cdr3_aa: SVLGTANTEAF; v_call: TRBV29-1; j_call: TRBJ1-1; clone_size: few
cdr3_aa: ASSPGTSDYEQY; v_call: TRBV11-3; j_call: TRBJ2-7; clone_size: .